Listed below are T cell receptor beta chains from one sample, sequenced in a study of beta chain features in type 1 diabetes. The protocol was immunoSEQ multiplex PCR, while the TCRdb copy is restricted to in-frame clones and leaves out a portion. The table records around 300,000 clones, approximately 9.9% of them present only once. Sequencing was done on a sample of naive CD4+ T cells from blood. Receptors were obtained from a woman younger than 45 in good health. The CDR3 runs from the conserved cysteine through the conserved F or W. A D gene is named only where the DNA matches it firmly. Clone sizes are given selectively: once, few, many, or a class where the clone is expanded.

j_gene,abundance,d_gene,v_gene,CDR3aa
TRBJ2-1,few,TRBD2,TRBV10-3,CAINPGLVDEQFF
TRBJ2-5,few,TRBD1,TRBV29-1,CSARTGRGTQYF
TRBJ1-1,NA,TRBD1,TRBV7-2,CASSFADRATEAFF
TRBJ1-2,NA,NA,TRBV9,CASSVATTNYGYTF
TRBJ2-5,few,TRBD2,TRBV7-2,CASSFGLAGAWYQETQYF
TRBJ2-3,NA,TRBD2,TRBV15,CATSRTGTSGSVGGDTQYF
TRBJ2-1,NA,NA,TRBV7-2,CASRTPRGVALDEQFF
TRBJ1-2,NA,TRBD1,TRBV6-5,CASRATGTVSTGYTF
TRBJ2-7,few,TRBD1,TRBV29-1,CSVEIGTVLSYEQYF
TRBJ2-5,NA,NA,TRBV10-3,CAISDSGTTKETQYF
TRBJ2-3,NA,TRBD2,TRBV4-2,CASSQDASSGSTDTQYF
TRBJ1-1,NA,NA,TRBV6-5,CASQPGGMNTEAFF
TRBJ1-4,NA,TRBD1,TRBV7-2,CASSLIMGTGNEKLFF
TRBJ1-4,NA,NA,TRBV2,CASSAGVLLKLFF
TRBJ2-3,NA,TRBD2,TRBV5-6,CASTHEREVSDTQYF
TRBJ2-5,NA,TRBD2,TRBV9,CASSVDLAGETQYF
TRBJ1-2,NA,TRBD1,TRBV30,CACYYRGLGGYTF
TRBJ2-1,few,TRBD2,TRBV5-1,CASSPGLGLEEQFF
TRBJ2-7,few,TRBD1,TRBV18,CASSPDREREQYF
TRBJ2-1,many,TRBD2,TRBV14,CASSLGLEAFF
TRBJ2-2,few,TRBD2,TRBV7-2,CASSFDSGSVGELFF
TRBJ2-1,few,NA,TRBV11-2,CASSGSGLYNEQFF
TRBJ2-1,NA,TRBD2,TRBV7-2,CASSLLAGGYNEQFF
TRBJ2-3,NA,TRBD2,TRBV29-1,CSVIRTSGSTDTQYF
TRBJ2-7,few,TRBD2,TRBV7-6,CASSYGTSGRFTYEQYF
TRBJ2-7,few,NA,TRBV6-5,CASSYVGDRYEQYF
TRBJ2-7,few,TRBD2,TRBV9,CASSVSSGNYEQYF
TRBJ1-2,NA,TRBD1,TRBV6-6,CASSRRGGDNYGYTF
TRBJ2-5,NA,TRBD2,TRBV10-2,CASNLDPLTSGSQETQYF
TRBJ2-7,few,NA,TRBV27,CASSLWADRSYEQYF
TRBJ2-3,NA,TRBD2,TRBV10-3,CATGGGYSTDTQYF
TRBJ2-7,few,TRBD1,TRBV9,CASSGGQAFYEQYF
TRBJ1-2,NA,NA,TRBV5-6,CASSLRRGYGYTF
TRBJ1-1,few,NA,TRBV2,CASRDTANTEAFF
TRBJ1-2,few,TRBD1,TRBV10-3,CAINTGQGALGYGYTF
TRBJ1-3,NA,NA,TRBV15,CATSRDVASGTIYF
TRBJ2-7,few,TRBD2,TRBV19,CASSTTSGRHYEQYF
TRBJ1-1,NA,NA,TRBV10-3,CAISESTGNTEAFF
TRBJ2-5,few,NA,TRBV4-3,CASSPGFQETQYF
TRBJ2-2,NA,TRBD2,TRBV18,CASSPPGLAGDGELFF
TRBJ2-4,NA,TRBD2,TRBV7-9,CASSTAGRGDIQYF
TRBJ2-4,few,NA,TRBV11-3,CASSLVQGTNIQYF
TRBJ2-5,NA,TRBD2,TRBV4-2,CASSLSGTSGIQETQYF
TRBJ2-1,few,NA,TRBV7-2,CASTSHVLALSEQFF